The clone carrying this TCR beta chain was observed many times. This entry comes from a study of read filtering for tumor transcriptome and immune sequencing. About the study: TCR-mapped reads were about 4.05 to 11 million with IR-seq versus about 85 to 1,300 with RNA-seq.

CDR1 is SQVTM, CDR2 ANQGSEA, per germline. The CDR3 has 14 amino acids. V trimming: 4 bases; J trimming: 7 bases; junction bases outside the gene matches: 9. From approximately 430 ng of RNA, a library with molecular barcoded alpha/delta and beta/gamma adaptors was made. Each CDR3 protein is one row after TCRdb ran MiXCR on the reads. Among approximately 93,000 distinct CDR3 sequences, roughly 21% were seen once, and the ten largest hold approximately 10%. The sequencing input was a population of CD138-negative cells sorted from bone marrow. The rearrangement joins TRBV29-1 to TRBJ2-5; 10 bases map to TRBD1. The clonotype was recovered from a donor at least 40 years old with multiple myeloma. CDR3 protein: CSVGPRTGGGTQYF. The CDR3 region has the DNA TGCAGCGTTGGTCCCCGGACAGGGGGTGGGACCCAGTACTTC.